The sequence of this T cell receptor (beta chain) was determined in a study of T cell changes during pregnancy in multiple sclerosis. Some clones are missing from TCRdb's copy, which holds only in-frame ones; the method was immunoSEQ multiplex PCR. Of 85,000 to 130,000 clones listed, less than 95% are singletons. Germline CDR1 reads SGHAT; CDR2 reads FQDESV (reference sequence). V was clipped by 4 bases and J by 0 bases, with 12 bases between them. CDR3 length equals 16 residues. The chain has TRBV11-1 and TRBJ1-4; D not resolved. The sequences come from peripheral blood, collected before pregnancy. This sequence originates from a female donor with multiple sclerosis, enrolled in a pregnancy study. In DNA, the CDR3 is TGTGCCAGCAGCTCGATAGGACTATCAACTAATGAAAAACTGTTTTTT. As protein: CASSSIGLSTNEKLFF.